Listed below are T cell receptor beta chains from one sample, sequenced in a study of T cell repertoires in cytomegalovirus infection. These receptors have no known antigen. TCRdb re-called the reads with MiXCR, one entry per CDR3 protein. This sample carries tens of thousands of distinct CDR3 sequences, around 30% of them seen once, and the ten largest clones take roughly three fifths. Sequencing used CD8+ T cells from cultured PBMCs, obtained from culture after CMV antigen stimulation. These TCRs come from a human donor in good health (CMV status not recorded). Some clones in this sample may be carry-over from other donors' samples. Each CDR3 is given with its conserved first and last residue. The D gene is left open where the match is weak. Clone size is given for some rows only: seen once, a few or many times, or a class if the clone is expanded.

>14|few|TRBV6-1|TRBD1|TRBJ2-7
TGTGCCAGCAGTTTTCGAGGACAGGGCGACGAGCAGTACTTC
CASSFRGQGDEQYF
>11|few|TRBV5-6|-|TRBJ2-5
TGTGCCAGCAGCCTCCTGGAGACCCAGTACTTC
CASSLLETQYF
>16|few|TRBV7-2|-|TRBJ2-7
TGTGCCAGCAGCTTATTCTGGGGGGGCAGCTCCTACGAGCAGTACTTC
CASSLFWGGSSYEQYF
>15|-|TRBV7-2|TRBD1|TRBJ1-2
TGTGCCAGCAGCCCAGACAGGGGGCGACGTTATGGCTACACCTTC
CASSPDRGRRYGYTF
>12|-|TRBV20-1|-|TRBJ1-2
TGCAGTGGACAGGAAGCTAACTATGGCTACACCTTC
CSGQEANYGYTF
>16|-|TRBV19|TRBD1|TRBJ1-3
TGTGCCAGTAGTATAACACCGACAGGGGAGGGAAACACCATATATTTT
CASSITPTGEGNTIYF
>14|-|TRBV12-3/TRBV12-4|TRBD1|TRBJ1-1
TGTGCCAGCAATTTTAAGGGGGCGTATTCTGAAGCTTTCTTT
CASNFKGAYSEAFF
>15|-|TRBV7-6|TRBD1|TRBJ2-2
TGTGCCAGCAGCAAACCGGGACAGGGAATCCGGGAGCTGTTTTTT
CASSKPGQGIRELFF
>15|-|TRBV19|TRBD2|TRBJ2-5
TGTGCCAGTAGTATAGCGGGGGGGCCCGGGGAGACCCAGTACTTC
CASSIAGGPGETQYF
>12|many|TRBV28|-|TRBJ2-1
TGTGCCAGCAGCCCCCGGGACAATGAGCAGTTCTTC
CASSPRDNEQFF
>12|-|TRBV24-1|-|TRBJ2-1
TGTGCCACCAGTGATTTTTCCAATGAGCAGTTCTTC
CATSDFSNEQFF
>16|few|TRBV6-6|-|TRBJ2-1
TGTGCCAGCAGGAACCCCGGGGCAGGGGCTTACAATGAGCAGTTCTTC
CASRNPGAGAYNEQFF
>14|many|TRBV27|-|TRBJ1-2
TGTGCCAGCAGTTTATCGACAGGAATGGACGGCTACACCTTC
CASSLSTGMDGYTF
>15|few|TRBV6-2/TRBV6-3|TRBD1|TRBJ1-2
TGTGCCAGCAGTTTCGCCCGGACAGGGTTCGACGGCTACACCTTC
CASSFARTGFDGYTF
>16|-|TRBV6-5|-|TRBJ1-4
TGTGCCAGCAGGAGCGACAGCTTGACGACTAATGAAAAACTGTTTTTT
CASRSDSLTTNEKLFF
>14|few|TRBV10-3|TRBD1|TRBJ1-6
TGTGCCATCAGTTCGGGGACAGGGACTTCACCCCTCCACTTT
CAISSGTGTSPLHF
>15|-|TRBV9|-|TRBJ1-5
TGTGCCAGCAGCGTTGCCGAATATAGCAATCAGCCCCAGCATTTT
CASSVAEYSNQPQHF
>14|-|TRBV29-1|-|TRBJ1-2
TGCAGCGCCCAACCGAGAGGGACCCGGGGAGGCTACACCTTC
CSAQPRGTRGGYTF
>15|-|TRBV7-9|-|TRBJ2-7
TGTGCCAGCAGCTTAGGGCCACTAGGGGACTACGAGCAGTACTTC
CASSLGPLGDYEQYF
>16|many|TRBV7-2|TRBD1|TRBJ1-1
TGTGCCAGCAGCCCGGACAGGGTTGCCATGAACACTGAAGCTTTCTTT
CASSPDRVAMNTEAFF
>14|-|TRBV18|-|TRBJ1-5
TGTGCCAGCTCACCACTTCATAGCAATCAGCCCCAGCATTTT
CASSPLHSNQPQHF
>16|-|TRBV6-2/TRBV6-3|-|TRBJ2-1
TGTGCCAGCAGTTACCCGGACTCTTACTCCTACAATGAGCAGTTCTTC
CASSYPDSYSYNEQFF
>14|-|TRBV9|TRBD1|TRBJ1-5
TGTGCCAGCAGCGTAGGAGGGGGCCCTCAGCCCCAGCATTTT
CASSVGGGPQPQHF
>15|-|TRBV4-2|-|TRBJ2-2
TGTGCCAGCAGCCAGGGGCAGGGAGGCACCGGGGAGCTGTTTTTT
CASSQGQGGTGELFF
>14|-|TRBV24-1|-|TRBJ1-2
TGTGCCACCAGTGAAAGATCGGGGAACTATGGCTACACCTTC
CATSERSGNYGYTF
>14|-|TRBV20-1|TRBD1|TRBJ1-1
TGCAGTGCTAGGGGGGACAGGACGCACACTGAAGCTTTCTTT
CSARGDRTHTEAFF
>16|-|TRBV4-1|-|TRBJ2-7
TGCGACAGCAGCCAAGCGTCAGACAGGTCCACCTACGAGCAGTACTTC
CDSSQASDRSTYEQYF
>16|few|TRBV30|-|TRBJ1-1
TGTGCCTGGAGTGGGGAACAGGGACTAATGAACACTGAAGCTTTCTTT
CAWSGEQGLMNTEAFF
>13|-|TRBV20-1|TRBD1|TRBJ2-5
TGCAGTGTCACAGGGGGCGCGGTAGAGACCCAGTACTTC
CSVTGGAVETQYF
>15|-|TRBV6-8|TRBD2|TRBJ2-7
TGTGCCAGCAGGCCCGAACAGCGGGAGGGTTACGAGCAGTACTTC
CASRPEQREGYEQYF
>12|few|TRBV9|-|TRBJ2-1
TGTGCCAGCAGCGTGGGACAAAATGAGCAGTTCTTC
CASSVGQNEQFF
>16|few|TRBV12-3/TRBV12-4|-|TRBJ1-2
TGTGCCGGCACCCCCGACGGGCAGGGAATCAACTATGGCTACACCTTC
CAGTPDGQGINYGYTF
>15|-|TRBV7-3|-|TRBJ2-1
TGTGCCAGCAGCTTAGATGTGCGAGTCTCCGATGAGCAGTTCTTC
CASSLDVRVSDEQFF
>13|few|TRBV2|TRBD1|TRBJ1-1
TGTGCCAGCAGGGGACAGTTGAACACTGAAGCTTTCTTT
CASRGQLNTEAFF
>15|few|TRBV7-9|TRBD2|TRBJ2-3
TGTGCCAGCAGCCCTGAAGCGGGGGGTTTGGATACGCAGTATTTT
CASSPEAGGLDTQYF
>18|few|TRBV11-3|TRBD2|TRBJ2-6
TGTGCCAGCAGCTTAGATCCCGGGGGGGGGGGAAGCGGCAACGTCCTGACTTTC
CASSLDPGGGGSGNVLTF
>14|many|TRBV12-3/TRBV12-4|TRBD2|TRBJ2-7
TGTGCCAGCAGTGAAAGTAGCGGGTGGGACGAGCAGTACTTC
CASSESSGWDEQYF
>13|few|TRBV5-1|-|TRBJ2-7
TGCGCCAGCAGCGCGACTACCACCTACGAGCAGTACTTC
CASSATTTYEQYF
>13|many|TRBV9|-|TRBJ2-7
TGTGCCAGCGCTGGCAGTCCGGGCTACGAGCAGTACTTC
CASAGSPGYEQYF
>16|many|TRBV7-2|-|TRBJ2-1
TGTGCCAGCAGCTTATCGTATCCCCCAACTTACAATGAGCAGTTCTTC
CASSLSYPPTYNEQFF
>16|-|TRBV7-9|TRBD2|TRBJ2-3
TGTGCCAGCAGCCCGACTGGCGGGAGGGCCGAGCGTACGCAGTATTTT
CASSPTGGRAERTQYF
>13|-|TRBV27|-|TRBJ2-7
TGTGCCAGCAGTTTCAAATCCTCCTACGAGCAGTACTTC
CASSFKSSYEQYF